Below, one T cell receptor beta chain is given with its context. It was with 60 Vbeta and 13 Jbeta primers that the PCR ran. Method: immunoSEQ multiplex PCR; TCRdb's copy keeps in-frame clones and lacks some. Reported are under 200,000 clones; the ten largest clones contain 2.1%. The data stem from a study of cytomegalovirus exposure and HLA in healthy donors. All donors participated as healthy donors of bone marrow. This clonotype was sampled from a man between 25 and 39 years old in good health and CMV-seronegative. Sequenced: PBMCs.

CDR3 nucleotide sequence: TGTGCCAGCAGGAAAGGGGGTAATCAGCCCCAGCATTTT. It specifies CASRKGGNQPQHF. The chain employs TRBV7-8 and TRBJ1-5; the D gene is possibly TRBD1 (6 bases). The germline CDR1 and CDR2 sequences are SGHVS and FQNEAQ. V lost 6 bases, J lost 4 bases, and 10 bases lay in between. The CDR3 extends over 13 amino acids.